Following are 30 T cell receptor beta chains from one sample sequenced in a study of blood T cell repertoires in COVID-19. Here immunoSEQ multiplex PCR was the method, and the copy in TCRdb shows in-frame clones only, minus some. Seen here are hundreds of thousands of clones, 75% to 90% observed once, and the top ten hold 0.9% to 1.2%. Sequencing input: PBMCs or T cells enriched from blood (not recorded which). The receptors here all came from a man in his thirties or forties who had recovered from COVID-19.

The rearrangement joins TRBV19 to TRBJ2-3; 10 nucleotides line up with TRBD2. Trimming removed 6 bases from V and 5 bases from J; junction bases left unmatched: 8. The CDR3 has 15 amino acids. Germline V gene sequence: CDR1 LNHDA, CDR2 SQIVND (reference sequence). DNA for the CDR3: TGTGCCAGTAGGACTCTAGCGGGAGTCGGAGATACGCAGTATTTT. The encoded protein is CASRTLAGVGDTQYF.

The chain links TRBV5-6 to TRBJ2-1; D may be TRBD2 (6 bases). The V gene lost 4 bases and the J gene lost 6 bases, with 17 bases spanning the gap. Germline lookup yields CDR1 SGHDT and CDR2 YYEEEE. This CDR3 comprises 15 residues. CDR3: CASSPPGSVGNEQFF. In DNA form, the CDR3 reads TGTGCCAGCAGCCCCCCCGGGAGTGTAGGCAATGAGCAGTTCTTC.

The V and J genes are TRBV5-1 and TRBJ1-1; no firm D call. Germline V gene lookup returns CDR1 SGHRS and CDR2 YFSETQ. This CDR3 contains 13 residues. Trimming cost V 1 base and J 2 bases, with 6 bases left between them. The CDR3 sequence: CASSLITNTEAFF. The CDR3 DNA reads as TGCGCCAGCAGCTTGATAACTAACACTGAAGCTTTCTTT.

With respect to this clone: Different DNA sequences within this sample yield the same CDR3. The V and J genes are TRBV28 and TRBJ1-5; D not certain. Germline CDR1 is MDHEN and CDR2 is SYDVKM. V was pared by 5 bases and J by 4 bases, with 3 bases between. CDR3 length: 11 amino acids. The DNA for the CDR3 is TGTGCCAGCAGTCTTAATCAGCCCCAGCATTTT. Its protein is CASSLNQPQHF.

This clone was seen just once. The chain uses TRBV7-2 and TRBJ2-7; 8 nucleotides agree with TRBD2. Germline-derived CDR1 and CDR2 are SGHTA and FQGNSA. This CDR3 region has 15 residues. The trim removed 1 base at V and 6 bases at J, leaving 8 bases unmatched. As DNA, the CDR3 is TGTGCCAGCAGCTTAGTGGGAGCGGGAGCGGGCGAGCAGTACTTC. Its protein is CASSLVGAGAGEQYF.

The V call is TRBV19, the J call TRBJ1-3; D unresolved. Per the germline V gene, CDR1 is LNHDA and CDR2 is SQIVND (reference sequence). This CDR3 is built from 15 residues. V dropped 5 bases and J dropped 2 bases, with 13 bases sitting between them. The CDR3 bases are TGTGCCAGTAGTGCGGGATGGGGTCCTGGAAACACCATATATTTT. It translates to CASSAGWGPGNTIYF.

The chain employs TRBV6-5 and TRBJ2-7; TRBD1 aligns across 9 bases. The CDR3 covers 16 residues. Germline CDR1 reads MNHEY; CDR2 reads SVGAGI. Unmatched junction bases numbered 6, after V lost 0 bases and J lost 3 bases. The CDR3 reads CASSYSRGTGNYEQYF. For the CDR3, the DNA is TGTGCCAGCAGTTACTCTAGAGGGACAGGGAACTACGAGCAGTACTTC.

The J gene is TRBJ2-7, the V gene TRBV28; 10 nucleotides match TRBD2. The CDR3 is 16 amino acids. Germline V gives CDR1 MDHEN, CDR2 SYDVKM. Losses at the gene ends were 0 bases for V and 6 bases for J; bases not matched to a gene: 8. Written as DNA, the CDR3 is TGTGCCAGCAGTTTATGCCCCCTAGCGGGAGTATGCGAGCAGTACTTC. It encodes CASSLCPLAGVCEQYF.

In this sample, this clone turned up a few times. The V gene is TRBV3-1 (or the pseudogene TRBV3-2), the J gene TRBJ1-3, with D hard to call. The CDR3 loop spans 12 amino acids. Trimming left V 1 base short and J 8 bases short, with 6 bases between. Germline CDR1 and CDR2: LGHDT and YNNKEL (reference sequence). CDR3: CASSQGRYTIYF. CDR3 sequence (DNA): TGTGCCAGCAGCCAAGGGAGGTACACCATATATTTT.

The chain links TRBV11-2 to TRBJ2-2, with 7 bases lining up with TRBD1. The CDR3 consists of 17 residues. Germline V gene sequence: CDR1 SGHAT, CDR2 FQNNGV. V was pared by 5 bases and J by 6 bases, with 15 bases of the junction left unmatched. In nucleotides, the CDR3 is TGTGCCAGCAGCCCCCACCCCGGGACAGCTCGACCCGGGGAGCTGTTTTTT. Translation: CASSPHPGTARPGELFF.

V gene TRBV28 combines with J gene TRBJ1-1, with 7 bases identical to TRBD1. Germline values: CDR1 MDHEN, CDR2 SYDVKM. The CDR3 spans 15 residues. Trimming took 7 bases from V and 4 from J; bases not matched to a gene: 12. Here the CDR3 DNA reads TGTGCCAGCATTCGGCTACAGGGGTCGAGCACTGAAGCTTTCTTT. The encoded protein is CASIRLQGSSTEAFF.

The rearrangement joins TRBV7-6 to TRBJ2-1, with TRBD1 matching over 8 bases. V lost 5 bases to trimming and J lost 4 bases; unmatched junction nucleotides: 7. Germline-derived CDR1 and CDR2 are SGHVS and FNYEAQ. The CDR3 covers 15 residues. CDR3 sequence: CASSAGGPGYNEQFF. The CDR3 nucleotides read TGTGCCAGCAGCGCAGGGGGCCCGGGGTACAATGAGCAGTTCTTC.

The chain employs TRBV7-9 and TRBJ2-3; 9 bases fit TRBD1. The germline V gene encodes CDR1 SEHNR and CDR2 FQNEAQ (reference sequence). The trim removed 8 bases at V and 0 bases at J, leaving 9 bases unmatched. The CDR3 runs to 16 residues. The CDR3 loop reads CASGGAGQGSTDTQYF. Written as DNA, the CDR3 is TGTGCCAGCGGCGGAGCAGGACAGGGGAGCACAGATACGCAGTATTTT.

The J gene is TRBJ1-5, the V gene TRBV10-3; D ambiguous. CDR1 ENHRY and CDR2 SYGVKD come from the germline V gene. The length of the CDR3 is 13 residues. Deletions cut 3 bases from V and 9 bases from J, with 12 bases between. The CDR3 is CAISDGALRPQHF. The CDR3 coding sequence is TGTGCCATCAGTGATGGAGCCCTTCGGCCCCAGCATTTT.

The CDR3 protein is CASSFSPGPPYEQYF. In nucleotides, the CDR3 is TGTGCCAGCAGTTTTTCGCCAGGGCCGCCCTACGAGCAGTACTTC. This chain uses TRBV28 with TRBJ2-7, with D possibly TRBD1 on 5 matching bases. Germline V gene sequence: CDR1 MDHEN, CDR2 SYDVKM. The CDR3 is made up of 15 amino acids. V lost 3 bases and J lost 2, with 14 bases in between.

A single count supports this clone. The rearrangement joins TRBV5-1 to TRBJ2-3, with 14 bases lining up with TRBD2. The trim removed 4 bases at V and 3 bases at J, leaving 7 bases unmatched. CDR3 length: 17 residues. Looked up from germline, CDR1 is SGHRS and CDR2 is YFSETQ. CDR3: CASSPGLAGVRTDTQYF. CDR3 DNA sequence: TGCGCCAGCAGCCCGGGACTAGCGGGAGTAAGGACAGATACGCAGTATTTT. Filled out from reference TRBV5-1 and TRBJ2-3, the complete variable domain reads KAGVTQTPRYLIKTRGQQVTLSCSPISGHRSVSWYQQTPGQGLQFLFEYFSETQRNKGNFPGRFSGRQFSNSRSEMNVSTLELGDSALYLCASSPGLAGVRTDTQYFGPGTRLTVL.

This clone was picked up one time. The chain has TRBV4-1 and TRBJ2-3, with a tentative D call TRBD2 (6 bases). The CDR3 loop spans 17 amino acids. Germline CDR1 MGHRA, CDR2 YSYEKL. V dropped 0 bases and J dropped 1 base, with 14 bases sitting between them. The CDR3 spells CASSQDRTGVGTDTQYF. Written as DNA, the CDR3 is TGCGCCAGCAGCCAAGATCGTACGGGGGTGGGCACAGATACGCAGTATTTT.

The chain links TRBV5-4 to TRBJ1-4; TRBD1 matches at 10 bases. The CDR3 loop spans 14 amino acids. Trimming cost V 4 bases and J 8 bases; bases outside gene matches: 5. Germline CDR1 reads SGHNT; CDR2 reads YYREEE (reference sequence). CDR3 in amino acids: CASSPGTGDEKLFF. The DNA of the CDR3 is TGTGCCAGCAGCCCGGGGACAGGGGACGAAAAACTGTTTTTT. The full variable domain, with the rest looked up from reference TRBV5-4 and TRBJ1-4, is ETGVTQSPTHLIKTRGQQVTLRCSSQSGHNTVSWYQQALGQGPQFIFQYYREEENGRGNFPPRFSGLQFPNYSSELNVNALELDDSALYLCASSPGTGDEKLFFGSGTQLSVL.

J is TRBJ1-2 and V is TRBV25-1; D gene unclear. This CDR3 spans 13 amino acids. The germline V and J ends were trimmed by 9 bases and 2 bases, with 13 bases remaining between them. The V gene's germline CDR1 is MGHDK and CDR2 SYGVNS. CDR3 in amino acids: CASHPTGNYGYTF. The CDR3, as DNA: TGTGCCAGTCATCCGACGGGGAACTATGGCTACACCTTC.

A remark on this clone: The sample holds other DNA sequences that translate to the same CDR3. The chain recombines TRBV5-1 with TRBJ2-3; TRBD2 might be the D (5 bases). The V and J ends lost 0 bases and 3 bases respectively, with 11 bases between them. Germline CDR1 is SGHRS and CDR2 is YFSETQ. The CDR3 covers 15 residues. CDR3 bases: TGCGCCAGCAGCTTGGCCGGGGTCGGAACAGATACGCAGTATTTT. This gives the protein CASSLAGVGTDTQYF.

The rearrangement links TRBV28 to TRBJ2-6; TRBD1 aligns across 7 bases. Germline assignment: CDR1 MDHEN and CDR2 SYDVKM. V lost 5 bases and J lost 0; bases outside the gene matches: 10. The CDR3 extends over 18 amino acids. This chain's CDR3 is CASSGSGTAYSGANVLTF. The CDR3 DNA sequence: TGTGCCAGCAGTGGATCCGGGACAGCCTACTCTGGGGCCAACGTCCTGACTTTC.

This chain connects TRBV28 to TRBJ1-2; D unclear. CDR1 MDHEN and CDR2 SYDVKM come from the germline V gene. The V and J ends lost 5 bases and 0 bases respectively, with 10 bases between them. The CDR3 has 14 amino acids. CDR3 DNA sequence: TGTGCCAGCAGTACTACTTACTCTAACTATGGCTACACCTTC. Its protein is CASSTTYSNYGYTF.

The chain employs TRBV28 and TRBJ2-1; maybe TRBD1 (7 bases). V was clipped by 3 bases and J by 7 bases, with 25 bases between them. Germline V gives CDR1 MDHEN, CDR2 SYDVKM. The CDR3 spans 18 residues. The CDR3 is CASSFSRLRGVIKNEQFF. The CDR3 bases are TGTGCCAGCAGTTTCAGCCGCCTCAGGGGGGTGATTAAAAATGAGCAGTTCTTC.

The chain recombines TRBV27 with TRBJ2-7; 7 bases map to TRBD2. There are 15 residues in the CDR3. The germline gives CDR1 MNHEY, CDR2 SMNVEV (reference sequence). V was pared by 0 bases and J by 3 bases, with 5 bases of the junction left unmatched. The CDR3 spells CASSLSTSRYYEQYF. As DNA, the CDR3 is TGTGCCAGCAGTTTATCGACTAGCAGGTACTACGAGCAGTACTTC.

The CDR3 sequence is CASSLAGTSGTYEQYF. The CDR3 region has the DNA TGTGCCAGCAGCTTGGCCGGGACTAGCGGGACCTACGAGCAGTACTTC. This chain links TRBV5-6 with TRBJ2-7; 13 bases are shared with TRBD2. The CDR3 covers 16 residues. The germline V gene encodes CDR1 SGHDT and CDR2 YYEEEE. J lost 2 bases, V lost 0 bases, and 2 bases had no gene match.

This clone appeared once. The chain is built from TRBV18 and TRBJ2-3; the D gene is possibly TRBD1 (6 bases). The ends were cut back, 5 bases at V and 2 bases at J, with 11 bases in the middle. The germline V gene encodes CDR1 KGHSH and CDR2 LQKENI. This CDR3 contains 14 residues. The CDR3 nucleotides are TGTGCCAGCTCAAGGGACACAGACACAGATACGCAGTATTTT. Its protein product is CASSRDTDTDTQYF.

The chain links TRBV12-5 to TRBJ2-4; 8 bases line up with TRBD1. Germline V CDR1 and CDR2: LGHNT, FRNRAP. J lost 4 bases, V lost 7 bases, and 9 bases had no gene match. The CDR3 runs 15 residues. The CDR3 sequence: CASERTGSDKNIQYF. CDR3 DNA sequence: TGTGCTAGTGAGCGGACAGGGAGTGATAAAAACATTCAGTACTTC.

The V gene is TRBV6-5, the J gene TRBJ2-3; 8 bases are shared with TRBD1. The CDR3 length is 15 residues. After removal of 2 bases from V and 3 bases from J, the junction contained 4 bases not matched to a gene. CDR1 is MNHEY and CDR2 is SVGAGI in the germline V gene. The CDR3 reads CASSYGRGPTDTQYF. Written as DNA, the CDR3 is TGTGCCAGCAGTTACGGCAGGGGGCCAACAGATACGCAGTATTTT.

Here the CDR3 reads CASTPWYTGAPLSGANVLTF. The CDR3 DNA reads as TGTGCCAGCACTCCATGGTATACAGGGGCCCCCCTCTCTGGGGCCAACGTCCTGACTTTC. The chain has TRBV27 and TRBJ2-6, with 7 bases identical to TRBD1. CDR1 MNHEY and CDR2 SMNVEV come from the germline V gene (reference sequence). V dropped 7 bases and J dropped 0; count of bases not matched to a gene: 18. There are 20 residues in the CDR3.

V and J are TRBV5-1 and TRBJ1-4, with 7 positions matching TRBD1. This CDR3 region has 15 residues. Germline CDR1 SGHRS, CDR2 YFSETQ. The V segment lost 4 bases and the J segment 3 bases; nucleotides outside the gene matches: 6. The CDR3, as DNA: TGCGCCAGCAGCCGCACCCAGGGGGCTAATGAAAAACTGTTTTTT. As protein: CASSRTQGANEKLFF.